The clone carrying this TCR beta chain was observed many times. Noted time point: newly diagnosed GD, antithyroid drugs for less than 3 months. RNA extracted from PBMCs served as the sequencing template. This sample was taken from a study of regulatory T cells in long-lasting Graves disease. CDR3 regions were amplified by Arm-PCR using iRepertoire HTBI primers to build TCR beta libraries. One entry per CDR3 protein, called by TCRdb with MiXCR from the multiplex PCR reads. The profile shows 580,000 or so distinct CDR3 sequences, about 16% of them singletons. Germline CDR1 GTSNPN, CDR2 SVGIG (reference sequence). V dropped 3 bases and J dropped 5 bases, with 11 bases sitting between them. The CDR3 loop spans 13 amino acids. In addition, the sample was reused for a study of T cells in Graves' hyperthyroidism and ophthalmopathy.

The chain employs TRBV30 and TRBJ1-5; D is undetermined. This receptor was obtained from a man aged 18 to 29 with Graves disease. The source material was peripheral blood mononuclear cells (PBMCs), sampled at new diagnosis, from a patient treated with antithyroid drugs. CDR3 nucleotide sequence: TGTGCCTGGAGCGTGGGATTGGATCAGCCCCAGCATTTT. Translating it yields CAWSVGLDQPQHF.